This TCR beta chain was recorded in a study of T cells in localized non-small cell lung cancer. Study-wide results and caveats: Researchers found a median around 50 of the top 100 tumor clones in adjacent lung. Heterogeneity is still possible, as just one tumor region was sequenced. Of the tissues analyzed, uninvolved adjacent lung showed maximal T cell clonality, greater than tumor. Longer overall survival was linked to higher blood T cell density.

CDR1 LNHDA and CDR2 SQIVND come from the germline V gene (reference sequence). V was shortened by 3 bases and J by 5 bases, with 10 bases between the two germline ends. The length of the CDR3 is 13 residues. The data were produced by immunoSEQ multiplex PCR, yet TCRdb's version contains in-frame clones alone and is incomplete. The sample contains under 4,000 clones, around 25% of which appear only once. Concerning this clone: Its antigen is not identified.

The chain uses TRBV19 and TRBJ1-1; no clear D gene. The TCR was taken from a woman aged 40-69 years with stage I lung adenocarcinoma. This specimen consisted of lung tumor tissue, obtained before any cancer treatment. The CDR3 region is CASSIGRETEAFF. CDR3 sequence (DNA): TGTGCCAGTAGTATCGGGCGGGAGACTGAAGCTTTCTTT.